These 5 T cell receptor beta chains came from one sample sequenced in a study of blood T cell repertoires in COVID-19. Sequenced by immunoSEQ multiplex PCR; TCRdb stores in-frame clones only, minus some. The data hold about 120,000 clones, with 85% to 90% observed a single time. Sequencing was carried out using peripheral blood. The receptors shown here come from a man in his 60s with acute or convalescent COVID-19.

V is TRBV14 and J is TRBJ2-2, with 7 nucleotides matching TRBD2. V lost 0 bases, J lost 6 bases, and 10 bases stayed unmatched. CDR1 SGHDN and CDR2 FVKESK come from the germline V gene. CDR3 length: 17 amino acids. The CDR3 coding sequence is TGTGCCAGCAGCCAAGATCGGTCGCGGGAGATAGCCGGGGAGCTGTTTTTT. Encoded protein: CASSQDRSREIAGELFF.

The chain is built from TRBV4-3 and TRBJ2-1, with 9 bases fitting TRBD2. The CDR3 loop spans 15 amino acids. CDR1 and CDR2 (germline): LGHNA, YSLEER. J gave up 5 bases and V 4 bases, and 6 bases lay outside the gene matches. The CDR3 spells CASSRAGGFNNEQFF. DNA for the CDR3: TGCGCCAGCAGCCGGGCGGGGGGGTTCAACAATGAGCAGTTCTTC.

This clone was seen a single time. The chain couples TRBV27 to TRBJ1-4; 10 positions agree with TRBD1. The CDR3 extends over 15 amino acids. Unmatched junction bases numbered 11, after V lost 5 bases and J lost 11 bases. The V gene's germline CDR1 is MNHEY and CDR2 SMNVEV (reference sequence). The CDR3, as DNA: TGTGCCAGCAGTCCTTCCGGGACAGGGGCTTCGAAACTGTTTTTT. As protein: CASSPSGTGASKLFF.

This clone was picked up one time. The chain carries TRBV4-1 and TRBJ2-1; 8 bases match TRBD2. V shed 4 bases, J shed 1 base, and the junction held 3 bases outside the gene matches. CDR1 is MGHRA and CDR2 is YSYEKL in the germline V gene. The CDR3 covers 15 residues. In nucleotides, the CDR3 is TGCGCCAGCAGCCGGACGGGAGGGTCCTACAATGAGCAGTTCTTC. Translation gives CASSRTGGSYNEQFF.

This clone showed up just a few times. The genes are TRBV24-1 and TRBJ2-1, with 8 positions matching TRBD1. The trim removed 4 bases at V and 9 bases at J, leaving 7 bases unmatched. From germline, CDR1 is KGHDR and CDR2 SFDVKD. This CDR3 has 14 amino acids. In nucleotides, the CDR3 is TGTGCCACCAGTGAGGGGACAGGCCGGGGTGAGCAGTTCTTC. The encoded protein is CATSEGTGRGEQFF.